Shown below are 3 T cell receptor beta chains from a single sample sequenced in a study of T cell changes during pregnancy in multiple sclerosis. The protocol was immunoSEQ multiplex PCR, while the TCRdb copy is restricted to in-frame clones and leaves out a portion. The sample holds some 130,000 clones; about 95% are singletons and the top ten take 0.4% to 0.5%. Sequenced material: peripheral blood, taken after pregnancy. The receptors derive from a female donor with multiple sclerosis, enrolled in a pregnancy study.

The gene calls are TRBV29-1 and TRBJ2-3; 7 bases fit TRBD2. Germline CDR1 reads SQVTM; CDR2 reads ANQGSEA. The J segment lost 0 bases and the V segment lost 5 bases, leaving 5 bases of the junction unmatched. This CDR3 spans 14 amino acids. This CDR3 reads CSVLRGDSTDTQYF. In DNA, the CDR3 is TGCAGCGTTTTACGGGGGGATAGCACAGATACGCAGTATTTT.

J is TRBJ1-1 and V is TRBV19; no clear D gene. There are 13 residues in the CDR3. Germline CDR1 LNHDA, CDR2 SQIVND (reference sequence). V lost 6 bases, J lost 6 bases, and 14 bases lay in between. CDR3 sequence (DNA): TGTGCCAGTAGGTCAAATGGTGCGGCTGAAGCTTTCTTT. Its translation: CASRSNGAAEAFF.

This clone was seen just once. V gene TRBV28 combines with J gene TRBJ2-7; D is ambiguous. V lost 5 bases and J lost 3, with 5 bases in between. Germline V lookup: CDR1 MDHEN, CDR2 SYDVKM. The CDR3 runs to 11 residues. CDR3 coding DNA: TGTGCCAGCAGTCTCTTCTACGAGCAGTACTTC. Protein: CASSLFYEQYF.